This passage covers 24 T cell receptor beta chains from one sample sequenced in a study of CD8+CD57+ T cells in acquired aplastic anemia. CD8+CD57+ cell expansion had been shown by flow cytometry in patients chosen for sequencing. Genomic DNA acted as the template from which TCR beta VDJ combination and CDR3 sequence profiling were carried out. TCRdb passed the reads through MiXCR, listing each CDR3 protein once. This sample has around 220,000 distinct CDR3 sequences, with about half found just once. Sequenced input: sorted CD4+, CD8+, or CD8+CD57+ T cells (not recorded which) from PBMCs. The origin of the receptors is a human donor with aplastic anemia.

Comment on this clonotype: A clone one base away is much larger, so this may be a read error. The chain employs TRBV10-1 and TRBJ2-7, with TRBD2 matching over 12 bases. Germline CDR1 reads WNHNN; CDR2 reads SYGVQD (reference sequence). This CDR3 has 15 residues. CDR3 nucleotides: TGTGCCAGCAGTCTAGCGGGGGGGCCGCTTAACGAGCGGTACTTC. Encoded protein: CASSLAGGPLNERYF.

Only a few counts were recorded for this clonotype. The genes are TRBV10-3 and TRBJ2-7, with D perhaps matching TRBD1 or TRBD2 (5 bases each). V shed 0 bases and J shed 3 bases, with 15 bases lying between them. Germline assignment: CDR1 ENHRY and CDR2 SYGVKD. The CDR3 runs to 16 residues. The CDR3 region is CAISESPVWGNYEQYF. CDR3 nucleotide sequence: TGTGCCATCAGTGAGTCGCCGGTTTGGGGGAACTACGAGCAGTACTTC.

This clonotype was recorded at least ten times. The rearrangement uses TRBV19 and TRBJ1-5; TRBD1 might be the D (6 bases). This CDR3 has 17 amino acids. Germline V lookup: CDR1 LNHDA, CDR2 SQIVND (reference sequence). V lost 10 bases and J lost 0, with 22 bases in between. CDR3 DNA: TGTGCCACTGGGGGAGAACAGGGAATCCTTAGCAATCAGCCCCAGCATTTT. It is translated as CATGGEQGILSNQPQHF.

This clonotype appeared a single time. This chain links TRBV7-8 with TRBJ2-7; 10 nucleotides agree with TRBD2. The CDR3 runs to 18 residues. V shed 5 bases, J shed 2 bases, and the junction held 15 bases outside the gene matches. Germline lookup yields CDR1 SGHVS and CDR2 FQNEAQ. This CDR3 is CASSPSGAGGFLPYEQYF. For the CDR3, the DNA is TGTGCCAGCAGCCCTAGTGGAGCGGGGGGGTTCCTACCCTACGAGCAGTACTTC.

A remark on this clonotype: A much larger clone differs from this one at a single base, so this may be a read error. The CDR3 DNA is TGCGCCAGCGCCAGGACGGGGGGGCCGGACAATGAGCAGTCCTTC. It yields the protein CASARTGGPDNEQSF. The rearrangement links TRBV5-1 to TRBJ2-1; 8 nucleotides agree with TRBD2. The CDR3 spans 15 residues. CDR1 and CDR2 from the germline V gene are SGHRS and YFSETQ.

This clonotype was seen ten or more times. The gene calls are TRBV2 and TRBJ2-6; 13 bases match TRBD2. The V gene's germline CDR1 is SNHLY and CDR2 FYNNEI. The ends lost 7 bases at V and 0 bases at J; junction bases unmatched: 6. There are 18 residues in the CDR3. CDR3 protein: CASTRTSGGHSGANVLTF. The CDR3 DNA reads as TGTGCCAGCACCCGGACTAGCGGGGGCCACTCTGGGGCCAACGTCCTGACTTTC.

The chain has TRBV30 and TRBJ2-7; 9 positions agree with TRBD2. This CDR3 is built from 13 residues. Per the germline V gene, CDR1 is GTSNPN and CDR2 is SVGIG (reference sequence). After removal of 0 bases from V and 7 bases from J, the junction contained 4 bases not matched to a gene. DNA of the CDR3: TGTGCCTGGAGTGTATCAGCGGGGGGTGAGCAGTACGTC. Translation gives CAWSVSAGGEQYV.

With respect to this clonotype: A single base separates this from a much larger clone, so it may be a read error. The rearrangement links TRBV27 to TRBJ1-1; tentative D call: TRBD1 (6 bases). Germline V gene data show CDR1 as MNHEY and CDR2 as SMNVEV (reference sequence). CDR3 length equals 15 residues. V was shortened by 3 bases and J by 1 base, with 12 bases between the two germline ends. The CDR3 nucleotides are TGTGCCAGCAGTTTGGTGGGGGGCCCGAACACTGAAGCTTTCTTT. This codes for CASSLVGGPNTEAFF.

This clonotype has only one observation. In this CDR3 the conserved last residue, phenylalanine or tryptophan, is missing, so a read error is likely. The DNA is omitted, as the CDR3 cannot be located on it reliably, and the CDR3 follows TCRdb's listing. The chain recombines TRBV19 with TRBJ1-2. The CDR3 has 11 amino acids, counting both end residues. Germline V gives CDR1 LNHDA, CDR2 SQIVND (reference sequence). CDR3 residues: CASSIATVDTY.

There are a few counts of this clonotype. The chain links TRBV18 to TRBJ1-2, with 9 bases that match TRBD1. Per the germline V gene, CDR1 is KGHSH and CDR2 is LQKENI. This CDR3 has 14 amino acids. V was clipped by 4 bases and J by 3 bases; unmatched bases: 3. The CDR3 DNA sequence: TGTGCCAGCTCACGGGACAGGGAGGACTATGGCTACACCTTC. Translated, it gives CASSRDREDYGYTF.

To note about this clonotype: A junction boundary mismatches the germline segment, possibly from a read error. This chain joins TRBV7-2 and TRBJ2-1; 10 bases map to TRBD2. Germline-derived CDR1 and CDR2 are SGHTA and FQGNSA. The CDR3 extends over 16 amino acids. The CDR3 reads CASSLLAGARGNELFF. CDR3 nucleotide sequence: TGTGCCAGCAGCTTACTAGCGGGGGCCCGGGGGAATGAGCTGTTCTTC.

This chain connects TRBV7-6 to TRBJ1-1, with no clear D. The germline V and J ends were trimmed by 5 bases and 4 bases, with 14 bases remaining between them. This CDR3 spans 14 amino acids. Per germline, CDR1 SGHVS and CDR2 FNYEAQ. CDR3 sequence reads: CASSAPGEITEAFF. The DNA for the CDR3 is TGTGCCAGCAGCGCTCCCGGGGAGATCACTGAAGCTTTCTTT. Based on the CDR3 plus reference TRBV7-6 and TRBJ1-1, the full variable domain is GAGVSQSPRYKVTKRGQDVALRCDPISGHVSLYWYRQALGQGPEFLTYFNYEAQQDKSGLPNDRFSAERPEGSISTLTIQRTEQRDSAMYRCASSAPGEITEAFFGQGTRLTVV.

This clonotype came up many times. This sequence joins TRBV20-1 and TRBJ2-7, with D perhaps matching TRBD1 (5 bases). The CDR3 covers 17 residues. V was shortened by 1 base and J by 0 bases, with 19 bases between the two germline ends. CDR1 DFQATT and CDR2 SNEGSKA come from the germline V gene (reference sequence). CDR3 in DNA: TGCAGTGCTAGAGTATGGGGTAGGGGTAGGGACTCCTACGAGCAGTACTTC. This sequence encodes CSARVWGRGRDSYEQYF.

The sample holds many counts of this clonotype. The CDR3 sequence is CASRAGGPLFGYNEQFF. For the CDR3, the DNA is TGTGCCAGCAGAGCGGGGGGGCCTCTTTTTGGCTACAATGAGCAGTTCTTC. The gene calls are TRBV9 and TRBJ2-1; 10 positions match TRBD2. Germline V gives CDR1 SGDLS, CDR2 YYNGEE. V gave up 5 bases and J gave up 3 bases; unmatched junction bases: 11. The CDR3 runs 17 residues.

The sample holds one count of this clonotype. The V call is TRBV5-4, the J call TRBJ2-7; 10 positions agree with TRBD2. The CDR3 is 15 residues long. Trimming at V came to 5 bases and at J to 0 bases, leaving 5 bases not matched to a gene. Germline V CDR1 and CDR2: SGHNT, YYREEE (reference sequence). For the CDR3, the DNA is TGTGCCAGCAGTACGAGCGGGGGGGCCTCCTACGAGCAGTACTTC. This gives the protein CASSTSGGASYEQYF.

The J gene is TRBJ1-2, the V gene TRBV24-1, with D unresolved. This CDR3 is 14 amino acids long. The ends were cut back, 3 bases at V and 1 base at J, with 8 bases in the middle. Per germline, CDR1 KGHDR and CDR2 SFDVKD. CDR3 bases: TGTGCCACCAGTGATATACAGATTAACTATGGCTACACCTTC. This encodes CATSDIQINYGYTF.

The chain has TRBV3-1 and TRBJ2-3, with 7 nucleotides matching TRBD2. The J segment lost 3 bases and the V segment lost 0 bases, leaving 3 bases of the junction unmatched. There are 15 residues in the CDR3. Per the germline V gene, CDR1 is LGHDT and CDR2 is YNNKEL (reference sequence). The CDR3 DNA reads as TGTGCCAGCAGCCAAGAGGGGGGGGTTACAGATACGCAGTATTTT. The encoded protein is CASSQEGGVTDTQYF.

The chain combines TRBV20-1 with TRBJ2-5; D might be TRBD1 or TRBD2, each matching 6 bases. CDR3 length: 20 residues. V lost 5 bases and J lost 4, with 35 bases in between. CDR1 and CDR2 (germline): DFQATT, SNEGSKA (reference sequence). The CDR3: CSAVAGGRSPNLGQRETQYF. The CDR3 bases are TGCAGTGCTGTAGCCGGGGGCCGATCTCCGAATCTGGGCCAACGAGAGACCCAGTACTTC.

About this clonotype itself: Given a much more abundant clone one base away, this may be a read error. The rearrangement joins TRBV6-2 or TRBV6-3 to TRBJ2-5, with no clear D. Trimming cost V 8 bases and J 1 base, with 14 bases left between them. The germline CDR1 and CDR2 sequences are MNHEY and SVGEGT. The CDR3 is made up of 14 amino acids. CDR3 coding DNA: TGTGCCAGCGGATTGTCGGAAACCCAAGAGACCCAGTACTTC. It encodes CASGLSETQETQYF.

Note on this clonotype: Possible read error: a much larger clone is one base away. This chain uses TRBV5-6 with TRBJ2-3; D tentatively reads TRBD1 or TRBD2 (5 bases each). The CDR3 extends over 16 amino acids. Germline lookup yields CDR1 SGHDT and CDR2 YYEEEE. The V and J ends lost 0 bases and 1 base respectively, with 12 bases between them. CDR3 in DNA: TGTGCCAGCAGCTTGGTAGGACTGGGGGGCACAGATACGCAGTATTTT. Its protein is CASSLVGLGGTDTQYF.

The chain has TRBV6-2 or TRBV6-3 and TRBJ2-7, with 12 nucleotides matching TRBD1. The CDR3 extends over 18 amino acids. Germline CDR1 is MNHEY and CDR2 is SVGEGT. V shed 6 bases and J 9 bases; nucleotides not matched to a gene: 21. CDR3 nucleotides: TGTGCCAGCAGACCCGGGACAGGGGGCGCACATTCGTTCTCCGGGCAGTACTTC. Protein: CASRPGTGGAHSFSGQYF.

In its sample, this clonotype was seen many times. J is TRBJ1-3 and V is TRBV5-1; D gene unclear. This CDR3 spans 13 amino acids. V gave up 3 bases and J gave up 0 bases, with 4 bases separating them. Per germline, CDR1 SGHRS and CDR2 YFSETQ. CDR3 region: CASSWGSGNTIYF. The CDR3 DNA is TGCGCCAGCAGCTGGGGCTCTGGAAACACCATATATTTT.

The chain has TRBV10-3 and TRBJ2-1, with D possibly being TRBD1 or TRBD2 (5 bases each). The CDR3 length is 22 residues. Trimming cost V 4 bases and J 0 bases, with 31 bases left between them. In germline, CDR1 is ENHRY, CDR2 SYGVKD. CDR3 sequence reads: CAISAGLFEGNGEGSSYNEQFF. In nucleotides, the CDR3 is TGTGCCATCAGTGCCGGCTTGTTTGAGGGGAATGGGGAAGGGAGCTCCTACAATGAGCAGTTCTTC.

The chain has TRBV7-9 and TRBJ2-5; D possibly corresponds to TRBD1 (5 bases). Germline CDR1 and CDR2: SEHNR and FQNEAQ (reference sequence). V lost 8 bases and J 3 bases, leaving 22 bases between the germline ends. The CDR3 totals 16 residues. As DNA, the CDR3 is TGTGCCAGCGGCCGGCAGGGTACCCACGGCGAAGAGACCCAGTACTTC. This sequence encodes CASGRQGTHGEETQYF.